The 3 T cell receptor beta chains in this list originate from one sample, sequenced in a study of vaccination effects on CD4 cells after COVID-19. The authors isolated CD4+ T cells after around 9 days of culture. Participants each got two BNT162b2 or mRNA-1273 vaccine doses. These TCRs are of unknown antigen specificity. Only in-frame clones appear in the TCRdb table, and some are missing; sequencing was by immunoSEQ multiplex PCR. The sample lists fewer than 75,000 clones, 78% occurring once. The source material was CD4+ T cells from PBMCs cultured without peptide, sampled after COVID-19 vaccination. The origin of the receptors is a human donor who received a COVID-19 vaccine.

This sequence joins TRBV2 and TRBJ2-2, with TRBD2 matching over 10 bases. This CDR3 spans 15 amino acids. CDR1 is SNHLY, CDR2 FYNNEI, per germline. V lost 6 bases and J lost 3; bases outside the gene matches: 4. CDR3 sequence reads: CASSKSGGDTGELFF. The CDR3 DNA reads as TGTGCCAGCAGCAAAAGCGGGGGGGACACCGGGGAGCTGTTTTTT.

This chain's CDR3 is CASSHPGRGRSYEQYF. CDR3 nucleotide sequence: TGCGCCAGCAGCCATCCGGGCCGGGGCCGCTCCTACGAGCAGTACTTC. The rearrangement joins TRBV4-1 to TRBJ2-7; either TRBD1 or TRBD2 may fit D (5 bases each). Germline V CDR1 and CDR2: MGHRA, YSYEKL. Trimming cost V 3 bases and J 0 bases, with 15 bases left between them. This CDR3 comprises 16 residues.

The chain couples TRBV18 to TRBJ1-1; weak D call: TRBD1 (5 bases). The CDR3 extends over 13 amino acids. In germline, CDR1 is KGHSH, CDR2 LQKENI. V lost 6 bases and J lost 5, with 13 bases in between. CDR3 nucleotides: TGTGCCAGCTCCTCTTGGGGGGGAACTGAAGCTTTCTTT. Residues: CASSSWGGTEAFF.